One and the same sample provided the 18 T cell receptor beta chains below, sequenced in a study of cytomegalovirus exposure and HLA in healthy donors. The PCR used 60 Vbeta and 13 Jbeta primers. Profiled with immunoSEQ multiplex PCR; TCRdb holds only in-frame clones, not every one. The sample holds more than 140,000 clones, approximately 82% seen once. The sample was PBMCs. Receptors were obtained from a man in his forties in good health and CMV-seronegative.

This clone was recorded a few times. The chain carries TRBV18 and TRBJ1-1, with D perhaps TRBD1 (6 bases). V was trimmed by 4 bases and J by 3 bases, leaving 9 bases between them. Germline V gene sequence: CDR1 KGHSH, CDR2 LQKENI. The CDR3 totals 13 residues. CDR3 in amino acids: CASSQGGDTEAFF. In DNA form, the CDR3 reads TGTGCCAGCTCACAGGGGGGGGACACTGAAGCTTTCTTT.

The V call is TRBV7-6, the J call TRBJ2-5; 12 nucleotides match TRBD2. CDR1 is SGHVS, CDR2 FNYEAQ, per germline. The CDR3 is 17 residues long. J gave up 5 bases and V 3 bases, and 10 bases lay outside the gene matches. This chain's CDR3 is CASSLGLLAGGLETQYF. The CDR3 DNA reads TGTGCCAGCAGCTTGGGTCTACTAGCGGGGGGTTTGGAGACCCAGTACTTC.

The chain links TRBV7-2 to TRBJ1-3, with D possibly TRBD1 on 5 matching bases. The V gene's germline CDR1 is SGHTA and CDR2 FQGNSA. V lost 2 bases, J lost 5 bases, and 16 bases lay in between. The CDR3 extends over 16 amino acids. The CDR3: CASSLQSGTRRNTIYF. CDR3 sequence (DNA): TGTGCCAGCAGCTTACAGTCAGGGACTCGACGAAACACCATATATTTT.

V usage is TRBV6-5 and J usage is TRBJ1-2; D might be TRBD1 (5 bases). CDR3 length: 13 residues. With 6 bases removed from V and 4 bases from J, the gap between germline ends came to 12 bases. In germline, CDR1 is MNHEY, CDR2 SVGAGI. The CDR3 reads CASSPAGPYGYTF. Written as DNA, the CDR3 is TGTGCCAGCAGCCCCGCAGGGCCCTATGGCTACACCTTC.

This clone was picked up a small number of times. V gene TRBV19 combines with J gene TRBJ1-2, with TRBD1 identical over 8 bases. This CDR3 comprises 17 residues. Germline trimming cut 3 bases from V and 6 bases from J; bases unmatched to any gene: 15. Germline CDR1 is LNHDA and CDR2 is SQIVND (reference sequence). For the CDR3, the DNA is TGTGCCAGTAGTATCCGGACAGGGCGAGTGTTAACCAATGGCTACACCTTC. Its translation: CASSIRTGRVLTNGYTF. Based on the CDR3 plus reference TRBV19 and TRBJ1-2, the full variable domain is DGGITQSPKYLFRKEGQNVTLSCEQNLNHDAMYWYRQDPGQGLRLIYYSQIVNDFQKGDIAEGYSVSREKKESFPLTVTSAQKNPTAFYLCASSIRTGRVLTNGYTFGSGTRLTVV.

J is TRBJ1-2 and V is TRBV11-2, with 7 bases identical to TRBD1. The CDR3 runs 13 residues. Losses at the gene ends were 5 bases for V and 3 bases for J; bases not matched to a gene: 3. CDR1 is SGHAT and CDR2 is FQNNGV in the germline V gene. The CDR3 sequence: CASSRDSYYGYTF. The CDR3, as DNA: TGTGCCAGCAGCCGGGACAGCTACTATGGCTACACCTTC.

The chain employs TRBV21-1 and TRBJ1-6; TRBD1 is the table's D call, not checked against the DNA. TRBV21-1 is marked as a pseudogene. The CDR3 is 18 amino acids. CDR3 in amino acids: CASSNVFQGSSYNSPLHF. The CDR3 DNA follows: TGTGCCAGCAGCAACGTTTTCCAGGGTAGCTCCTATAATTCACCCCTCCACTTT.

The chain combines TRBV9 with TRBJ2-5; tentatively, D is TRBD2 (6 bases). The better agreement between TRBJ2-7 and the DNA end casts doubt on the J call. Germline CDR1 SGDLS, CDR2 YYNGEE. This CDR3 is built from 13 residues. In nucleotides, the CDR3 is TGTGCCAGCAGCGCCCGGGGGTCCACCGAGCAGTACTTC. As protein: CASSARGSTEQYF.

This sequence joins TRBV9 and TRBJ1-2; possible D gene TRBD1, 5 bases. The CDR3 runs to 14 residues. Trimming took 3 bases from V and 8 from J, leaving 17 bases between them. Looked up from germline, CDR1 is SGDLS and CDR2 is YYNGEE. In DNA form, the CDR3 reads TGTGCCAGCAGCGCCCGCCGACAGACAGACGGCTACACCTTC. This sequence encodes CASSARRQTDGYTF.

V and J are TRBV10-3 and TRBJ1-4; D is possibly TRBD1 (6 bases). This CDR3 has 15 residues. V was shortened by 6 bases and J by 3 bases, with 14 bases between the two germline ends. Per germline, CDR1 ENHRY and CDR2 SYGVKD. CDR3 loop: CAISLSGQPNEKLFF. The CDR3 bases are TGTGCCATCAGCCTTTCCGGACAGCCTAATGAAAAACTGTTTTTT.

The chain combines TRBV19 with TRBJ2-3; TRBD2 matches 10 bases. The CDR3 spans 20 residues. With V trimmed by 5 bases and J by 4 bases, 21 bases remained unmatched. From germline, CDR1 is LNHDA and CDR2 SQIVND (reference sequence). DNA for the CDR3: TGTGCCAGTAGTGCCCCAAGGGGGGATAGCGGGGGGCCGTTCGCAGATACGCAGTATTTT. It codes for CASSAPRGDSGGPFADTQYF.

This clone has a single count. The rearrangement uses TRBV5-1 and TRBJ2-6; 8 bases are shared with TRBD2. Per the germline V gene, CDR1 is SGHRS and CDR2 is YFSETQ. V shed 4 bases and J 3 bases; nucleotides not matched to a gene: 12. This CDR3 spans 18 amino acids. The CDR3 sequence is CASSPGGAQFFGANVLTF. The CDR3 nucleotides read TGCGCCAGCAGCCCGGGGGGGGCCCAGTTTTTTGGGGCCAACGTCCTGACTTTC.

This chain uses TRBV6-1 with TRBJ2-2; 7 bases fit TRBD1. Germline V lookup: CDR1 MNHNS, CDR2 SASEGT. The CDR3 loop spans 16 amino acids. V lost 4 bases to trimming and J lost 0 bases; unmatched junction nucleotides: 5. The CDR3 region is CASSAGQGANTGELFF. Written as DNA, the CDR3 is TGTGCCAGCAGTGCGGGGCAGGGGGCGAACACCGGGGAGCTGTTTTTT.

The chain uses TRBV15 and TRBJ1-5, with D possibly being TRBD1 (5 bases). CDR1 is LNHNV and CDR2 is YYDKDF in the germline V gene (reference sequence). The CDR3 is 13 residues long. Trimming shortened V by 9 bases and J by 1 base, and 10 bases separated the two germline ends. CDR3 in amino acids: CATGGDSNQPQHF. As DNA, the CDR3 is TGTGCCACGGGGGGGGACAGCAATCAGCCCCAGCATTTT.

The chain employs TRBV6-1 and TRBJ2-3; no clear D. V was clipped by 4 bases and J by 3 bases, with 8 bases between them. The germline CDR1 and CDR2 sequences are MNHNS and SASEGT. CDR3 size: 13 residues. For the CDR3, the DNA is TGTGCCAGCAGTGGTGTCAGAACAGATACGCAGTATTTT. Amino acids: CASSGVRTDTQYF.

This rearrangement joins TRBV5-1 to TRBJ2-3; D is perhaps TRBD1 (6 bases). The CDR3 length is 15 residues. V was clipped by 3 bases and J by 1 base, with 12 bases between them. Per germline, CDR1 SGHRS and CDR2 YFSETQ. The CDR3 coding sequence is TGCGCCAGCAGCTCCAAGGGGGTTGGCACAGATACGCAGTATTTT. Translated, it gives CASSSKGVGTDTQYF.

There are a few counts of this clone. The rearrangement links TRBV5-1 to TRBJ2-1; D remains ambiguous. V shed 4 bases and J shed 10 bases, with 15 bases lying between them. CDR1 is SGHRS and CDR2 is YFSETQ in the germline V gene. CDR3 length equals 13 residues. As DNA, the CDR3 is TGCGCCAGCAGCATGAGGCCAGATGGAGAGCAGTTCTTC. It specifies CASSMRPDGEQFF.

The chain employs TRBV12-5 and TRBJ2-7; tentative D call: TRBD2 (5 bases). This CDR3 contains 18 residues. Germline CDR1 LGHNT, CDR2 FRNRAP. Trimming shortened V by 2 bases and J by 2 bases, and 22 bases separated the two germline ends. CDR3 DNA sequence: TGTGCTAGTGGTTTGCCCTCCCCGGATGGGAGAATCGCCTACGAGCAGTACTTC. It codes for CASGLPSPDGRIAYEQYF.